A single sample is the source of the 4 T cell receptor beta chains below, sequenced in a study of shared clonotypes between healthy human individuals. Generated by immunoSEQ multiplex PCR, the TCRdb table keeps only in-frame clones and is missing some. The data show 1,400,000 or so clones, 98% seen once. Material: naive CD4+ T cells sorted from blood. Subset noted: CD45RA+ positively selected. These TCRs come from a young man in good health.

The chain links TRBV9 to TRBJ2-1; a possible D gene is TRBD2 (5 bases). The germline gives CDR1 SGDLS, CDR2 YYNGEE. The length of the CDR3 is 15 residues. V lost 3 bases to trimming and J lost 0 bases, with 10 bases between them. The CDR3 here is CASSEVGSSYNEQFF. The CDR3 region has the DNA TGTGCCAGCAGCGAGGTGGGGAGCTCCTACAATGAGCAGTTCTTC.

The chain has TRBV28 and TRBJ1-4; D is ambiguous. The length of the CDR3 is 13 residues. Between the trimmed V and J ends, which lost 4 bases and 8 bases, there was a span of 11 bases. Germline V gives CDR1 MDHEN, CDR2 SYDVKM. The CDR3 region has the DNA TGTGCCAGCAGTTCCGGGTCCCGGGAAAAACTGTTTTTT. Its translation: CASSSGSREKLFF.

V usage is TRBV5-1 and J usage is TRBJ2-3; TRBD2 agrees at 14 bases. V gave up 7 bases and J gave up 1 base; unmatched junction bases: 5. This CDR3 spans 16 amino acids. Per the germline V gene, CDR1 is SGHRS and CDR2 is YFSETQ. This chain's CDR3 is CASGQTSGRGTDTQYF. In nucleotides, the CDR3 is TGCGCCAGCGGGCAGACTAGCGGGAGGGGCACAGATACGCAGTATTTT.

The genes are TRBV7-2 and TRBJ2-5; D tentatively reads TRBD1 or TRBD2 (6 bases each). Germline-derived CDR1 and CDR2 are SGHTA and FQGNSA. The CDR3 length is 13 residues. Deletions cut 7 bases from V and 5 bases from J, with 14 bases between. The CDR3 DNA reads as TGTGCCAGCACCACAACAGGGAGGGAGACCCAGTACTTC. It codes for CASTTTGRETQYF.